Below, one T cell receptor beta chain is given with its context. These data belong to a study of blood T cell repertoires in COVID-19. Clones were read by immunoSEQ multiplex PCR, and TCRdb kept only the in-frame ones, dropping some. Here the sample spans approximately 100,000 clones, 80% to 95% being singletons. The V and J ends lost 3 bases and 6 bases, in that order; junction bases with no gene match: 11. The CDR3 spans 17 residues. Per the germline V gene, CDR1 is SGHRS and CDR2 is YFSETQ. The sequence was collected from a man between 60 and 70 years old with acute or convalescent COVID-19. The rearrangement uses TRBV5-1 and TRBJ2-2; 10 bases map to TRBD1. Sequenced material: peripheral blood. CDR3 nucleotides: TGCGCCAGCAGCTCCGGGACAGGGGCGACGCTGGCCGGGGAGCTGTTTTTT. Protein sequence: CASSSGTGATLAGELFF. Drawing the rest from reference TRBV5-1 and TRBJ2-2, the complete variable domain is KAGVTQTPRYLIKTRGQQVTLSCSPISGHRSVSWYQQTPGQGLQFLFEYFSETQRNKGNFPGRFSGRQFSNSRSEMNVSTLELGDSALYLCASSSGTGATLAGELFFGEGSRLTVL.